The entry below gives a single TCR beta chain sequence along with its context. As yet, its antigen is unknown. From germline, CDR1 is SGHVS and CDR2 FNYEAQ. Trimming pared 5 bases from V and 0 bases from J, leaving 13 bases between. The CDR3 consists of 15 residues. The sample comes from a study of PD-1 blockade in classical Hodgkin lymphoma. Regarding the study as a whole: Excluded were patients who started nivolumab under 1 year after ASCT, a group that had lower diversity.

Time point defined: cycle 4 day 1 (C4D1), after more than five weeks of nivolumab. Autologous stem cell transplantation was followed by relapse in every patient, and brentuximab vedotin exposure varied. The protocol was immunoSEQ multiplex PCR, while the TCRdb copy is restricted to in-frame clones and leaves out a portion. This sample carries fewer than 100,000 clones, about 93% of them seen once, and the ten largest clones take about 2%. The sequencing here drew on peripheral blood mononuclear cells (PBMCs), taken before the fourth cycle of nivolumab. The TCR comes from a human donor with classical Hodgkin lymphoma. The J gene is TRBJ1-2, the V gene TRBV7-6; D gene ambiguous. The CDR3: CASSTGSQANYGYTF. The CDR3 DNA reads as TGTGCCAGCAGCACCGGGTCCCAAGCTAACTATGGCTACACCTTC.